The text below deals with one T cell receptor beta chain. TCRdb re-analysed the 5' RACE reads in MiXCR, keeping a single row per CDR3 protein. The data contain roughly 70,000 distinct CDR3 sequences, around 5.5% of them singletons. The sample is drawn from a study of neurological immune-mediated disorders. The CDR3 sequence is 14 residues long. Germline CDR1 SNHLY, CDR2 FYNNEI. Trimming pared 8 bases from V and 8 bases from J, leaving 21 bases between. The genes are TRBV2 and TRBJ1-1; tentatively, D is TRBD1 (5 bases). The sequenced material came from PBMCs. The clonotype comes from a woman aged 25 to 45 with multiple sclerosis. CDR3 nucleotides: TGTGCCAGCGCCCGGGACTCCGGTTCGAGGGAAGCTTTCTTT. Residues: CASARDSGSREAFF.